This record concerns one T cell receptor beta chain sequence. Germline-derived CDR1 and CDR2 are SGHAT and FQNNGV. V was clipped by 5 bases and J by 4 bases, with 14 bases between them. The CDR3 is made up of 14 amino acids. These data belong to a study of cytomegalovirus exposure and HLA in healthy donors. PCR used 60 Vbeta primers and 13 Jbeta primers. Libraries were prepared by immunoSEQ multiplex PCR; TCRdb keeps only in-frame clonotypes and omits some of them. The repertoire holds 170,000 or so clones, with about four fifths as singletons. The TCR was taken from a woman between 45 and 65 years old in good health and CMV-seropositive. The chain has TRBV11-2 and TRBJ1-2; D is undetermined. The sequencing sample was made of PBMCs. CDR3 loop: CASSMLEGAYGYTF. In DNA, the CDR3 is TGTGCCAGCAGCATGCTCGAGGGTGCCTATGGCTACACCTTC.